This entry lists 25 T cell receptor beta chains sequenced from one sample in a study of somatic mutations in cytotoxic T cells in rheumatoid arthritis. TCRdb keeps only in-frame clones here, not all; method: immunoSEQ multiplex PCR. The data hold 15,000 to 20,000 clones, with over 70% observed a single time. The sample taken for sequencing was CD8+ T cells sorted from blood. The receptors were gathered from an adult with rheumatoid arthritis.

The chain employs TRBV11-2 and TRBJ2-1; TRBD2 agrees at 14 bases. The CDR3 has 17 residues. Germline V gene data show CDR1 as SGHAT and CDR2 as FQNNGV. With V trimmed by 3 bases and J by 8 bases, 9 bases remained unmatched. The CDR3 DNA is TGTGCCAGCAGCTTTACCTCCGGGACTAGCGGGAGCCATGAGCAGTTCTTC. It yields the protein CASSFTSGTSGSHEQFF.

CDR3 DNA sequence: TGTGCCAGCAGTTACTCGGCGGGAGAAGGCACAGATACGCAGTATTTT. Protein product: CASSYSAGEGTDTQYF. The V and J genes are TRBV6-5 and TRBJ2-3; 7 bases are a match to TRBD2. Germline CDR1 reads MNHEY; CDR2 reads SVGAGI. This CDR3 is 16 amino acids long. Trimming at V came to 0 bases and at J to 1 base, leaving 4 bases not matched to a gene.

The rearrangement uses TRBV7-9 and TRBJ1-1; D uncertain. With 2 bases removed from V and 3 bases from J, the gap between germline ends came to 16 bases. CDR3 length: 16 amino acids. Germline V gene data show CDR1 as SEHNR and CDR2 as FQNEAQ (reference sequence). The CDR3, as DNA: TGTGCCAGCAGCTTAAGCCCGCCTCGGTGGGACACTGAAGCTTTCTTT. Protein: CASSLSPPRWDTEAFF.

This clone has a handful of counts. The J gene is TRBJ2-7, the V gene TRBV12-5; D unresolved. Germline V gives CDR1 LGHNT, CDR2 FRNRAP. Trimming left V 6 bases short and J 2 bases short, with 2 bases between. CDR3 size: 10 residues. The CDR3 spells CASGTYEQYF. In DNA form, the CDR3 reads TGTGCTAGTGGAACCTACGAGCAGTACTTC.

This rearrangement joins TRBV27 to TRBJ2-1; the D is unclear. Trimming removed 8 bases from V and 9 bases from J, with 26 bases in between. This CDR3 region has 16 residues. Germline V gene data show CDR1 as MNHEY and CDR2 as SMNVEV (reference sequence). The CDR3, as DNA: TGTGCCAGCGGAATACGGCTAGGCTCAGCGTCAGGTGAGCAGTTCTTC. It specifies CASGIRLGSASGEQFF.

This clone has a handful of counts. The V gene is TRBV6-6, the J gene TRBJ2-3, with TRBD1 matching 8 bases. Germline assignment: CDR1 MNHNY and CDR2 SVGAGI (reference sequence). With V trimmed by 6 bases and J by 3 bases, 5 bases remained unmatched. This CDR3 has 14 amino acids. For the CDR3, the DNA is TGTGCCAGCAGAGACAGGGGTGAAACAGATACGCAGTATTTT. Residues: CASRDRGETDTQYF.

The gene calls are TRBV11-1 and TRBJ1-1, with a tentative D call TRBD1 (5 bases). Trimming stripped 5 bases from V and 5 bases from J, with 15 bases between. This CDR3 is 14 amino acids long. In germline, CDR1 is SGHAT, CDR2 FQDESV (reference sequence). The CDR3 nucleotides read TGTGCCAGCAGCGTGAGGGGCCGAGTAACTGAAGCTTTCTTT. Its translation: CASSVRGRVTEAFF. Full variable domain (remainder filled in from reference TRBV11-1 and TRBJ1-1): EAEVAQSPRYKITEKSQAVAFWCDPISGHATLYWYRQILGQGPELLVQFQDESVVDDSQLPKDRFSAERLKGVDSTLKIQPAELGDSAMYLCASSVRGRVTEAFFGQGTRLTVV.

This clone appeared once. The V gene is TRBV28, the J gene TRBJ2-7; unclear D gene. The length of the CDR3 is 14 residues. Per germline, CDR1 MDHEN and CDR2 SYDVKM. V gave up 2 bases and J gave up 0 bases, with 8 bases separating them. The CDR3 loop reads CASSLQISSYEQYF. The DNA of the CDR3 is TGTGCCAGCAGTTTACAAATAAGCTCCTACGAGCAGTACTTC.

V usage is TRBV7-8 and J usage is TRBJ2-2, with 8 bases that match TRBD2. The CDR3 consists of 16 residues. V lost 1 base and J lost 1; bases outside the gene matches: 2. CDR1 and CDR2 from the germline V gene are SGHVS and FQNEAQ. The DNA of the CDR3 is TGTGCCAGCAGCTTAGTGGCGGGAGGGAACACCGGGGAGCTGTTTTTT. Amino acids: CASSLVAGGNTGELFF.

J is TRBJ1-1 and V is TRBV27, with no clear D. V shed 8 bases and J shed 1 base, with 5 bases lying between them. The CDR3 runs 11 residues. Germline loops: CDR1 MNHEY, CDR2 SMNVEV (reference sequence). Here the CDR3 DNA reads TGTGCCAGCTGGACGAACACTGAAGCTTTCTTT. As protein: CASWTNTEAFF.

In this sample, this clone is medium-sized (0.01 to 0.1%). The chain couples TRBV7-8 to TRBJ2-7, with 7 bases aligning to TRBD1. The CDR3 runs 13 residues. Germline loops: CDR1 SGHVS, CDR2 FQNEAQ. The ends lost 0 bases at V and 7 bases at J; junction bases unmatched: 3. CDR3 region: CASSLATGWEQYF. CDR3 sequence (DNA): TGTGCCAGCAGCTTAGCGACAGGGTGGGAGCAGTACTTC.

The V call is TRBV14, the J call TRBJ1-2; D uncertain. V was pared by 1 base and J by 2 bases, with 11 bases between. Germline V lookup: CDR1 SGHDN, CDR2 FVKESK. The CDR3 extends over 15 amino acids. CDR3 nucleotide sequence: TGTGCCAGCAGCCAAGGGTTCAGACTCAACTATGGCTACACCTTC. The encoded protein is CASSQGFRLNYGYTF. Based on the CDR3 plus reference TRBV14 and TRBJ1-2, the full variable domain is EAGVTQFPSHSVIEKGQTVTLRCDPISGHDNLYWYRRVMGKEIKFLLHFVKESKQDESGMPNNRFLAERTGGTYSTLKVQPAELEDSGVYFCASSQGFRLNYGYTFGSGTRLTVV.

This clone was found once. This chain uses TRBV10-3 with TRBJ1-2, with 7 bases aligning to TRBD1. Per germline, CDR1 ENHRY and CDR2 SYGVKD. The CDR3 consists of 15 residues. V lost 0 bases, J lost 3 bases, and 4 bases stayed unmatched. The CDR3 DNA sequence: TGTGCCATCAGTGAGTCGTCAGGGGGGTACTATGGCTACACCTTC. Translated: CAISESSGGYYGYTF.

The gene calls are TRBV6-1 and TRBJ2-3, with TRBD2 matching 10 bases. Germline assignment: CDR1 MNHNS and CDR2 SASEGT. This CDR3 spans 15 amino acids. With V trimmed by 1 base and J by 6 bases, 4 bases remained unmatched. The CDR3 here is CASSEVAGGSDTQYF. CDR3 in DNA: TGTGCCAGCAGTGAAGTAGCGGGGGGATCCGATACGCAGTATTTT.

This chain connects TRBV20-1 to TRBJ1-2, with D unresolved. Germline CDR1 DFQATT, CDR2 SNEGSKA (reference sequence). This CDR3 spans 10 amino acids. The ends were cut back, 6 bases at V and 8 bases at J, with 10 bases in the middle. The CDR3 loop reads CSARISGYTF. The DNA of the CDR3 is TGCAGTGCCCGGATATCGGGCTACACCTTC.

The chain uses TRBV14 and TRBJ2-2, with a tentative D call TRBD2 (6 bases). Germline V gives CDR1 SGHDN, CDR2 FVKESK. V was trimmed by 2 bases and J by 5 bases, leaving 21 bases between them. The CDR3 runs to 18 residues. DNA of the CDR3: TGTGCCAGCAGCCAAAAATTTGGGACTCCAGTGGGGACCGGGGAGCTGTTTTTT. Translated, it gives CASSQKFGTPVGTGELFF.

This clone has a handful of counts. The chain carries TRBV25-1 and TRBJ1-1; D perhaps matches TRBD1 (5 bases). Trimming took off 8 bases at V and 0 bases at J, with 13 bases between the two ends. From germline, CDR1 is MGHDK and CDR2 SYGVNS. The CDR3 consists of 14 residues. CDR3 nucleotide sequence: TGTGCCAGCCGTGGATGGGGACTGAACACTGAAGCTTTCTTT. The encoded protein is CASRGWGLNTEAFF.

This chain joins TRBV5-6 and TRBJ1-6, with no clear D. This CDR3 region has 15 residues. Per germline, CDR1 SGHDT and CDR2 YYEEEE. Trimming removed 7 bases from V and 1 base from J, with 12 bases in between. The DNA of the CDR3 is TGTGCCAGCCAATTTCGGGGTTCCTATAATTCACCCCTCCACTTT. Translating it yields CASQFRGSYNSPLHF.

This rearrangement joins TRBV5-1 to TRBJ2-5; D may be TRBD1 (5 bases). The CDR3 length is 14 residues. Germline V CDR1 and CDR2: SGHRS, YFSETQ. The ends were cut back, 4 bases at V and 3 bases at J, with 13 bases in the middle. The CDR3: CASSPWTTEETQYF. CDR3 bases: TGCGCCAGCAGCCCGTGGACAACCGAAGAGACCCAGTACTTC.

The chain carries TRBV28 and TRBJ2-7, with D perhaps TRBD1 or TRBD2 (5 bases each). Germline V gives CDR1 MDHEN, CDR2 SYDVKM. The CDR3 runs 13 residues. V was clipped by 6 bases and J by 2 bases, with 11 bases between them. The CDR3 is CASSHRGAYEQYF. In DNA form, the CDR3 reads TGTGCCAGCAGCCACCGGGGCGCCTACGAGCAGTACTTC.

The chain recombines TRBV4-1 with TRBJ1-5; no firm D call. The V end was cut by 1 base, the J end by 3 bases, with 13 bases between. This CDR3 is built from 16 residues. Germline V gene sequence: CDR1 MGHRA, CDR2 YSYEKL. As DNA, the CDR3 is TGCGCCAGCAGCCAAGTCTCCGGACGGCTCAATCAGCCCCAGCATTTT. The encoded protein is CASSQVSGRLNQPQHF.

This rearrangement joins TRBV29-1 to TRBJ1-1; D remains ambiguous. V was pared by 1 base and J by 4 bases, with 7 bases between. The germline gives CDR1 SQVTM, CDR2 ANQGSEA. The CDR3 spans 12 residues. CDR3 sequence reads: CSVEVEGTEAFF. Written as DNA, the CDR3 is TGCAGCGTTGAAGTGGAGGGCACTGAAGCTTTCTTT.

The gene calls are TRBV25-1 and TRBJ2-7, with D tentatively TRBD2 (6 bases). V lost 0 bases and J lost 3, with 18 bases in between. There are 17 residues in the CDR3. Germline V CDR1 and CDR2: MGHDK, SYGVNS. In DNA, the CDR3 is TGTGCCAGCAGTGAATATGATGGGGACTTCGGAGACTACGAGCAGTACTTC. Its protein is CASSEYDGDFGDYEQYF.

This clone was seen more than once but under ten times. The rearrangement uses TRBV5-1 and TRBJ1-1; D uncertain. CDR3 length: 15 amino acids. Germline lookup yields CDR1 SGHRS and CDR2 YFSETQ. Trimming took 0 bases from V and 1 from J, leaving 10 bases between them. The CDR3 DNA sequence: TGCGCCAGCAGCTTGGAACCGGGAACGAACACTGAAGCTTTCTTT. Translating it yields CASSLEPGTNTEAFF.

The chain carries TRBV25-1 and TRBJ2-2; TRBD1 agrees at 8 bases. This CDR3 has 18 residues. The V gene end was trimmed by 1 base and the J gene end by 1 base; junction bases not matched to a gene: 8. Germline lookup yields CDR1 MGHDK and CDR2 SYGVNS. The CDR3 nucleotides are TGTGCCAGCAGTGAATTTAACAGGGGGGACCAGAACACCGGGGAGCTGTTTTTT. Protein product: CASSEFNRGDQNTGELFF. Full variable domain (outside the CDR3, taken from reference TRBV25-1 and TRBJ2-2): EADIYQTPRYLVIGTGKKITLECSQTMGHDKMYWYQQDPGMELHLIHYSYGVNSTEKGDLSSESTVSRIRTEHFPLTLESARPSHTSQYLCASSEFNRGDQNTGELFFGEGSRLTVL.